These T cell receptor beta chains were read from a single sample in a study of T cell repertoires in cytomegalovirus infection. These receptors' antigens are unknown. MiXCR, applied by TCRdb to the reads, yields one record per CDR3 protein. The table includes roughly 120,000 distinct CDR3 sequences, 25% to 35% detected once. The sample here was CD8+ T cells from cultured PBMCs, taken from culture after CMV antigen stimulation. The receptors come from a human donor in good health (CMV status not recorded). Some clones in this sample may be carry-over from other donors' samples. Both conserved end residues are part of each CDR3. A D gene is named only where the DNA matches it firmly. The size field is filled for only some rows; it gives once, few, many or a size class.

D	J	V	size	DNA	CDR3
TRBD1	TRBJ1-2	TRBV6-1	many	TGTGCCAGCAGTGCGCAGGGGGACGGCTACACCTTC	CASSAQGDGYTF
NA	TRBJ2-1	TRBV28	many	TGTGCCAGCAGGGGAACGCTTACAGTGGACTACAGGGTCTCCTACAATGAGCAGTTCTTC	CASRGTLTVDYRVSYNEQFF
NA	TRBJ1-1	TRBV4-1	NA	TGCGCCAGCAGCCAGGGGGTGAACACTGAAGCTTTCTTT	CASSQGVNTEAFF
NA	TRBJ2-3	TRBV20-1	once	TGCAGTGCTAGAGATCAAAGGACCCCCTTAGATACGCAGTATTTT	CSARDQRTPLDTQYF
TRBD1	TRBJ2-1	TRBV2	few	TGTGCCAGCAGTGACGACAGGGAGAAGTTCTTC	CASSDDREKFF
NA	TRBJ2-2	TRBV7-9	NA	TGTGCCAGCAGCTTTCCGGACACCAGCCCGAACACCGGGGAGCTGTTTTTT	CASSFPDTSPNTGELFF
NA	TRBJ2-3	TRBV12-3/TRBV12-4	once	TGTGCCAGCAGTTCTTATGGGAGGGGGGGGCGAGGGGATACGCAGTATTTT	CASSSYGRGGRGDTQYF
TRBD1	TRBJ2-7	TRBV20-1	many	TGCAGTGCTACGAGGGACAGGGGCTACGAGCAGTACTTC	CSATRDRGYEQYF
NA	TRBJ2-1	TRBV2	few	TGTGCCAGCAGTGAAGTCGGGGGCGGTTTGGATAATGAGCAGTTCTTC	CASSEVGGGLDNEQFF
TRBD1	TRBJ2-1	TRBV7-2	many	TGTGCCAGCAGCCCTGGACCGGGACAGGGGGCGAGGAATGAGCAGTTCTTC	CASSPGPGQGARNEQFF
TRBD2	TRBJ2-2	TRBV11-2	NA	TGTGCCAGCAGCCTGCTAGCGGGGGGGCCACACACCGGGGAGCTGTTTTTT	CASSLLAGGPHTGELFF
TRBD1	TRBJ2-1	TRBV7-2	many	TGTGCCAGCAGCTTAGGGGGCGGGACAGGGTGGAATGAGCAGTTCTTC	CASSLGGGTGWNEQFF
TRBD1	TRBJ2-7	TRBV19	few	TGTGCCACTACGGACAGGGAACAAGGGCGAGAGCAGTACTTC	CATTDREQGREQYF
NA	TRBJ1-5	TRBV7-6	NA	TGTGCCAGCAGCTTAGCGCCAGGGTTTCAGCCCCAGCATTTT	CASSLAPGFQPQHF
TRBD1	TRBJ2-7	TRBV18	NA	TGTGCCAGCTCACCCGACAGGGGGCCCTACGAGCAGTACTTC	CASSPDRGPYEQYF
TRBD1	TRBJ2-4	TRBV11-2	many	TGTGCCAGCAGCCCTCGGACAGGGCGGGCCAAAAACATTCAGTACTTC	CASSPRTGRAKNIQYF
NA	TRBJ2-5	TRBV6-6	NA	TGTGCCAGCAGTTACCAAGAGACCCAGTACTTC	CASSYQETQYF
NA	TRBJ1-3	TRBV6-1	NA	TGTGCCAGCAGTGCGACCCGGGCTGGAAACACCATATATTTT	CASSATRAGNTIYF
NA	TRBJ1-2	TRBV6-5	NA	TGTGCCAGCAGTTTGACATGGGACGGGGCCGCTATGGAATATGGCTACACCTTC	CASSLTWDGAAMEYGYTF
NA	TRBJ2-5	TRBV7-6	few	TGTGCCAGCAGCCCAACGGGGGAGACCCAGTACTTC	CASSPTGETQYF
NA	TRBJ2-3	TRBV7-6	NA	TGTGCCAGCAGCCCCCCAGGGAGTGAGCAGTATTTT	CASSPPGSEQYF
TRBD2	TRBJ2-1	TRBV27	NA	TGTGCCGCTCGAGGGCCAGCGGGGGCCTACAATGAGCAGTTCTTC	CAARGPAGAYNEQFF
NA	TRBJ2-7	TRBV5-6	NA	TGTGCCAGCAGCTCGGGAATTACCTACGAGCAGTACTTC	CASSSGITYEQYF
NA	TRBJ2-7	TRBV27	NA	TGTGCCAGCAGTTTGTCACAGGGTATTGGTTACGAGCAGTACTTC	CASSLSQGIGYEQYF
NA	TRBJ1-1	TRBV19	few	TGTGCCAGTAGTATGGGGGGGAGAACTGAAGCTTTCTTT	CASSMGGRTEAFF
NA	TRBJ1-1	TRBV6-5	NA	TGTGCCAGCAGTCGGGGGGGAATCACTGAAGCTTTCTTT	CASSRGGITEAFF
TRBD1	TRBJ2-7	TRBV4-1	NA	TGCGCCAGCAGCCAGGACAGGTGGTACGAGCAGTACTTC	CASSQDRWYEQYF
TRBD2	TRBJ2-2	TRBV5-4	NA	TGTGCCAGCAGCTTTGAAAGCGGGAGGTCCGGGGAGCTGTTTTTT	CASSFESGRSGELFF
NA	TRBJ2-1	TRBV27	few	TGTGCCAGCAGTTGGGGATCCCACTACAATGAGCAGTTCTTC	CASSWGSHYNEQFF
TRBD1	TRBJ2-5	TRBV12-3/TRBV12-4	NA	TGTGCCAGCAGCTCGGGGACAGGGCGGGTCCCACAAGAGACCCAGTACTTC	CASSSGTGRVPQETQYF
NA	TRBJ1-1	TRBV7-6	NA	TGTGCCAGCAGCCAAACAGGGCCTGAAGCTTTCTTT	CASSQTGPEAFF
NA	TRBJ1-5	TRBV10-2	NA	TGCGCCAGCACCGGGACCCCCATTATCCAGCCCCAGCATTTT	CASTGTPIIQPQHF
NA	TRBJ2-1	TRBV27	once	TGTGCCAGCAAGAGTAGCGGATACAATGAGCAGTTCTTC	CASKSSGYNEQFF
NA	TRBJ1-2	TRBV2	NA	TGTGCCAGCAGTGAAGTGGCAGGGGCCTATGGCTACACCTTC	CASSEVAGAYGYTF
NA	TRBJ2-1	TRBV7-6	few	TGTGCCAGCAGCTTGAGGGGATCCCCTCATGAGCAGTTCTTC	CASSLRGSPHEQFF
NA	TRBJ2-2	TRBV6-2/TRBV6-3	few	TGTGCCAGCAGTTACCCTACGGTGTTGCGGGCCTTCGGCACCGGGGAGCTGTTTTTT	CASSYPTVLRAFGTGELFF
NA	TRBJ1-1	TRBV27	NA	TGTGCCAGCAGTTTATCCGGCAGGGGTGGCACTGAAGCTTTCTTT	CASSLSGRGGTEAFF
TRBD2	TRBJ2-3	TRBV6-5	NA	TGTGCCAGCAGTTACTCTCTAGCGGGGAAGCTTACAGATACGCAGTATTTT	CASSYSLAGKLTDTQYF
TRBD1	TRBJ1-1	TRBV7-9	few	TGTGCCAGCAGCAACCCGACAGGGGGCTGGTACACTGAAGCTTTCTTT	CASSNPTGGWYTEAFF
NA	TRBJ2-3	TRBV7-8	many	TGTGCCAGCAGCTTAGGGGTCCCAGATACGCAGTATTTT	CASSLGVPDTQYF
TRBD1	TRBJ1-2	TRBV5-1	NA	TGCGCCAGCAGCTTGGGCGACAGGGTAATCAATGGCTACACCTTC	CASSLGDRVINGYTF
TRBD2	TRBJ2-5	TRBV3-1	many	TGTGCCAGCAGCCAAGGGTTAGCGGGGGGGCGGGAGACCCAGTACTTC	CASSQGLAGGRETQYF